These 24 T cell receptor beta chains originate from one sample sequenced in a study of shared T cell receptors in the human thymus. Some clones are missing from TCRdb's copy, which holds only in-frame ones; the method was immunoSEQ multiplex PCR. Among some 640,000 clones listed, more than 75% were seen once. In addition, the sample was reused for a study of human thymus T cells.

Material for sequencing was thymocytes. The receptor source for this set is a boy younger than two with a congenital heart defect.

The rearrangement links TRBV27 to TRBJ1-1; weak D call: TRBD1 (6 bases). The V gene lost 0 bases and the J gene lost 10 bases, with 18 bases spanning the gap. This CDR3 has 15 residues. Germline values: CDR1 MNHEY, CDR2 SMNVEV (reference sequence). The CDR3 DNA follows: TGTGCCAGCAGTTTATCGATGTCAGGGGATTGTGGAGCTTTCTTT. Translating gives CASSLSMSGDCGAFF.

About this clone itself: The same CDR3 also results from other DNA sequences found in this sample. The gene calls are TRBV6-5 and TRBJ1-2; D gene uncertain. In germline, CDR1 is MNHEY, CDR2 SVGAGI. Trimming pared 0 bases from V and 2 bases from J, leaving 7 bases between. The CDR3 totals 14 residues. The CDR3 region has the DNA TGTGCCAGCAGTTACTCGGGAGGGAACTATGGCTACACCTTC. This translates into CASSYSGGNYGYTF.

V is TRBV10-3 and J is TRBJ2-1, with 16 bases that match TRBD2. Germline V gene sequence: CDR1 ENHRY, CDR2 SYGVKD. The CDR3 consists of 17 residues. V lost 8 bases to trimming and J lost 8 bases; unmatched junction nucleotides: 12. The CDR3 DNA follows: TGTGCCATCTCAAATCCGGGACTAGCGGGGGGGCAACATGAGCAGTTCTTC. Residues: CAISNPGLAGGQHEQFF.

This sequence joins TRBV29-1 and TRBJ2-1; D ambiguous. The CDR3 extends over 13 amino acids. Germline lookup yields CDR1 SQVTM and CDR2 ANQGSEA. V was clipped by 7 bases and J by 7 bases, with 17 bases between them. The CDR3: CSAQLAPRNEQFF. DNA for the CDR3: TGCAGCGCCCAGTTAGCCCCGAGGAATGAGCAGTTCTTC.

The J gene is TRBJ2-5, the V gene TRBV12-5; 12 nucleotides match TRBD2. Germline V gene data show CDR1 as LGHNT and CDR2 as FRNRAP. The CDR3 is 17 amino acids. V dropped 2 bases and J dropped 4; count of bases not matched to a gene: 8. The CDR3 region has the DNA TGTGCTAGTGGTTTGCCTCTAGCGGGAGGGCCGGGAGAGACCCAGTACTTC. Protein product: CASGLPLAGGPGETQYF.

The chain recombines TRBV5-1 with TRBJ2-1, with 9 bases lining up with TRBD2. The V gene end was trimmed by 0 bases and the J gene end by 8 bases; junction bases not matched to a gene: 15. This CDR3 region has 18 residues. The germline V gene has CDR1 SGHRS and CDR2 YFSETQ. The CDR3 region is CASSLARLAGYYLDEQFF. The CDR3 region has the DNA TGCGCCAGCAGCTTGGCTCGCCTAGCGGGATATTATTTGGATGAGCAGTTCTTC.

The rearrangement joins TRBV7-3 to TRBJ1-6; TRBD1 matches at 7 bases. Germline trimming cut 6 bases from V and 9 bases from J; bases unmatched to any gene: 8. The CDR3 loop spans 14 amino acids. Germline CDR1 and CDR2: SGHTA and FQGTGA. Here the CDR3 reads CASSLTGVSSPLHF. The CDR3 coding sequence is TGTGCCAGCAGTCTTACAGGGGTTAGTTCACCCCTCCACTTT.

The chain joins TRBV6-5 to TRBJ1-3; a possible D gene is TRBD1 (5 bases). The CDR3 contains 13 residues. CDR1 is MNHEY, CDR2 SVGAGI, per germline. V lost 10 bases and J 3 bases, leaving 13 bases between the germline ends. The CDR3 here is CATHRRVGNTIYF. Written as DNA, the CDR3 is TGTGCCACCCACAGGAGGGTTGGAAACACCATATATTTT.

This clone was counted a few times. The chain joins TRBV27 to TRBJ2-2; 7 positions match TRBD1. The CDR3 totals 18 residues. Germline V gene sequence: CDR1 MNHEY, CDR2 SMNVEV (reference sequence). The V gene end was trimmed by 6 bases and the J gene end by 0 bases; junction bases not matched to a gene: 13. In DNA form, the CDR3 reads TGTGCCAGCAGAGCTAGCCTCCCGGGACAGACGAACACCGGGGAGCTGTTTTTT. It translates to CASRASLPGQTNTGELFF.

This clone showed up just once. V is TRBV18 and J is TRBJ1-1, with D hard to call. This CDR3 is 16 amino acids long. Germline CDR1 and CDR2: KGHSH and LQKENI. The germline V and J ends were trimmed by 4 bases and 1 base, with 16 bases remaining between them. Here the CDR3 reads CASSRPERDGNTEAFF. The CDR3 DNA follows: TGTGCCAGCTCACGACCGGAGCGGGATGGGAACACTGAAGCTTTCTTT.

This clone was counted once. This chain links TRBV9 with TRBJ1-4, with 9 nucleotides matching TRBD1. The trim removed 5 bases at V and 4 bases at J, leaving 12 bases unmatched. The V gene's germline CDR1 is SGDLS and CDR2 YYNGEE. The CDR3 runs to 17 residues. CDR3 region: CASSPTNRDRDNEKLFF. CDR3 DNA: TGTGCCAGCAGTCCCACGAACCGGGACAGGGATAATGAAAAACTGTTTTTT.

The V call is TRBV28, the J call TRBJ1-3, with D possibly TRBD1 on 5 matching bases. Trimming pared 3 bases from V and 4 bases from J, leaving 22 bases between. This CDR3 contains 18 residues. Germline V gives CDR1 MDHEN, CDR2 SYDVKM. CDR3 residues: CASSLNSGVKSFGNTIYF. The CDR3 DNA is TGTGCCAGCAGTTTGAATTCGGGGGTAAAGTCTTTCGGAAACACCATATATTTT.

This clone was recorded a few times. The gene calls are TRBV4-3 and TRBJ2-7, with a tentative D call TRBD2 (5 bases). This CDR3 has 17 residues. Germline V lookup: CDR1 LGHNA, CDR2 YSLEER. Trimming pared 2 bases from V and 1 base from J, leaving 18 bases between. CDR3 coding DNA: TGCGCCAGCAGCCAATCCCTCCCGCCGGGGTCTTCCTACGAGCAGTACTTC. Translated: CASSQSLPPGSSYEQYF.

This clone was recorded a few times. The chain links TRBV25-1 to TRBJ2-5; D possibly corresponds to TRBD2 (6 bases). The CDR3 spans 14 residues. Between the trimmed V and J ends, which lost 2 bases and 8 bases, there was a span of 15 bases. CDR1 is MGHDK and CDR2 is SYGVNS in the germline V gene. CDR3 amino acids: CASSEGGTGGTQYF. For the CDR3, the DNA is TGTGCCAGCAGTGAAGGCGGGACCGGGGGTACCCAGTACTTC.

The V gene is TRBV5-1, the J gene TRBJ2-7, with 12 positions matching TRBD2. This CDR3 comprises 16 residues. With 4 bases clipped from V and 4 bases from J, the junction kept 9 bases outside the gene matches. Germline assignment: CDR1 SGHRS and CDR2 YFSETQ. The CDR3 loop reads CASSPGTSGSAYEQYF. CDR3 nucleotides: TGCGCCAGCAGCCCGGGGACTAGCGGGTCTGCGTACGAGCAGTACTTC.

CDR3 in DNA: TGTGCCAGCAGTCGCGACAGGGAATACGAGCAGTACTTC. Translation: CASSRDREYEQYF. The chain is built from TRBV6-5 and TRBJ2-7; TRBD1 matches 7 bases. The V gene end was trimmed by 5 bases and the J gene end by 4 bases; junction bases not matched to a gene: 5. CDR3 length equals 13 residues. Germline V gene data show CDR1 as MNHEY and CDR2 as SVGAGI.

The chain recombines TRBV13 with TRBJ2-2; weak D call: TRBD2 (5 bases). There are 16 residues in the CDR3. The germline CDR1 and CDR2 sequences are PRHDT and FYEKMQ (reference sequence). Trimming removed 5 bases at V and 6 bases at J, with 19 bases between. The CDR3 is CASSSGLDYSSGELFF. Written as DNA, the CDR3 is TGTGCCAGCAGCAGTGGTCTTGACTACTCGTCCGGGGAGCTGTTTTTT.

The chain employs TRBV14 and TRBJ2-3, with 10 bases that match TRBD2. The CDR3 is made up of 16 amino acids. Germline lookup yields CDR1 SGHDN and CDR2 FVKESK. After removal of 1 base from V and 6 bases from J, the junction contained 7 bases not matched to a gene. The DNA for the CDR3 is TGTGCCAGCAGCCAAGCTGCCCTAGCGGGAGCCGATACGCAGTATTTT. The encoded protein is CASSQAALAGADTQYF.

About this clone: One junction end disagrees with the germline gene, perhaps due to a read error. This chain links TRBV5-6 with TRBJ2-7; a possible D gene is TRBD2 (6 bases). The CDR3 spans 15 residues. Germline CDR1 SGHDT, CDR2 YYEEEE. The CDR3 sequence is CASSFLTSSNYKQYF. CDR3 nucleotides: TGTGCCAGCAGCTTTCTAACTAGCTCTAACTACAAGCAGTACTTC.

The chain couples TRBV19 to TRBJ1-6, with D possibly being TRBD1 (6 bases). This CDR3 comprises 16 residues. The V gene lost 6 bases and the J gene lost 0 bases, with 12 bases spanning the gap. The germline gives CDR1 LNHDA, CDR2 SQIVND (reference sequence). The CDR3 DNA sequence: TGTGCCAGTAGCCTCACAGGGAGCTCCTATAATTCACCCCTCCACTTT. It yields the protein CASSLTGSSYNSPLHF. Full variable domain (missing parts from reference TRBV19 and TRBJ1-6): DGGITQSPKYLFRKEGQNVTLSCEQNLNHDAMYWYRQDPGQGLRLIYYSQIVNDFQKGDIAEGYSVSREKKESFPLTVTSAQKNPTAFYLCASSLTGSSYNSPLHFGNGTRLTVT.

The chain uses TRBV29-1 and TRBJ2-7; 10 bases are shared with TRBD2. Unmatched junction bases numbered 4, after V lost 6 bases and J lost 2 bases. Per germline, CDR1 SQVTM and CDR2 ANQGSEA. The CDR3 is 13 amino acids. The DNA for the CDR3 is TGCAGCGTCCAGGGACTAGCGACCTACGAGCAGTACTTC. This gives the protein CSVQGLATYEQYF.

V and J are TRBV11-2 and TRBJ2-1, with unresolved D. The V and J ends lost 1 base and 7 bases respectively, with 17 bases between them. The germline CDR1 and CDR2 sequences are SGHAT and FQNNGV. This CDR3 comprises 16 residues. In nucleotides, the CDR3 is TGTGCCAGCAGCTTAGTCCCCCAGCTAGGAAATAATGAGCAGTTCTTC. Protein sequence: CASSLVPQLGNNEQFF.

This clone showed up just once. J is TRBJ2-1 and V is TRBV11-1, with 9 bases aligning to TRBD2. V lost 1 base to trimming and J lost 5 bases; unmatched junction nucleotides: 3. Germline-derived CDR1 and CDR2 are SGHAT and FQDESV (reference sequence). The length of the CDR3 is 15 residues. CDR3 sequence (DNA): TGTGCCAGCAGCTTAGGGCTAGCGGGAAACAATGAGCAGTTCTTC. It encodes CASSLGLAGNNEQFF.

V and J are TRBV28 and TRBJ1-1, with D hard to call. Germline CDR1 and CDR2: MDHEN and SYDVKM. This CDR3 comprises 15 residues. V shed 1 base and J shed 0 bases, with 9 bases lying between them. For the CDR3, the DNA is TGTGCCAGCAGTTTATACAGTATCATGAACACTGAAGCTTTCTTT. Its protein is CASSLYSIMNTEAFF.